This TCR beta chain was found in a study of T cell responses to AZD1222 COVID-19 vaccine. The CDR3 spans 13 residues. Trimming took 0 bases from V and 6 from J, leaving 8 bases between them. CDR1 and CDR2 from the germline V gene are LGHNA and YNFKEQ. The data were produced by immunoSEQ multiplex PCR, yet TCRdb's version contains in-frame clones alone and is incomplete. This table has 100,000 to 150,000 clones, 70% to 90% appearing once. This clonotype was obtained from an adult in good health. Specimen: peripheral blood, collected on day 0 of AZD1222 vaccination. V and J are TRBV4-2 and TRBJ1-1, with unresolved D. The CDR3 region has the DNA TGTGCCAGCAGCCAAGATCCCGGCGCTGAAGCTTTCTTT. Translating it yields CASSQDPGAEAFF.